Listed here are 27 T cell receptor beta chains from one sample, sequenced in a study of human T cells and chemical hapten exposure. Each CDR3 protein gets one entry after TCRdb re-called the RACE reads with MiXCR. The sample carries about 83,000 distinct CDR3 sequences, 6% to 9% recorded once. The time point: patch test 1, 2 weeks after DPC sensitization. Indicated treatment: therapeutic diphenylcyclopropenone sensitization with weekly scalp DPC. The input for sequencing was whole blood, taken in connection with sensitization to the hapten diphenylcyclopropenone (DPC). All receptors come from a young woman with alopecia areata. Some clones in this sample may be carry-over from other donors' samples.

In this sample, this clonotype turned up a few times. The J gene is TRBJ1-2, the V gene TRBV29-1, with 8 nucleotides matching TRBD1. The CDR3 covers 12 residues. Trimming took 8 bases from V and 4 from J; bases not matched to a gene: 6. Germline V gene lookup returns CDR1 SQVTM and CDR2 ANQGSEA. CDR3 bases: TGCAGCACAAGAGGACAGGGCTATGGCTACACCTTC. Protein: CSTRGQGYGYTF. Drawing the rest from reference TRBV29-1 and TRBJ1-2, the complete variable domain is SAVISQKPSRDICQRGTSLTIQCQVDSQVTMMFWYRQQPGQSLTLIATANQGSEATYESGFVIDKFPISRPNLTFSTLTVSNMSPEDSSIYLCSTRGQGYGYTFGSGTRLTVV.

Ten or more counts support this clonotype. J is TRBJ1-4 and V is TRBV18; the match to TRBD1 covers 7 bases. The CDR3 length is 16 residues. With 4 bases clipped from V and 3 bases from J, the junction kept 8 bases outside the gene matches. In germline, CDR1 is KGHSH, CDR2 LQKENI. The CDR3 protein is CASSQNNRGANEKLFF. The CDR3 nucleotides read TGTGCCAGCTCACAAAATAACAGGGGAGCTAATGAAAAACTGTTTTTT.

In its sample, this clonotype was seen many times. This sequence joins TRBV9 and TRBJ1-1; 9 nucleotides match TRBD1. This CDR3 has 14 amino acids. Germline CDR1 SGDLS, CDR2 YYNGEE. V was clipped by 0 bases and J by 8 bases; unmatched bases: 5. The CDR3 region has the DNA TGTGCCAGCAGCGTAGAACCCGGACAGGGGGAAGCTTTCTTT. Its translation: CASSVEPGQGEAFF.

A note on this clonotype: At one end, the junction sequence differs from germline, possibly due to a read error. The rearrangement uses TRBV7-7 and TRBJ2-3; 10 nucleotides align to TRBD2. Germline V gene sequence: CDR1 SSHAT, CDR2 FNYEAQ (reference sequence). CDR3 length: 16 residues. The CDR3 nucleotides are TGTGCTAGCAGCTTAGGTAGCGGGGGGCTGGCAGATACGCAGTATTTT. Residues: CASSLGSGGLADTQYF.

This clonotype appeared a few times. This chain uses TRBV7-9 with TRBJ2-1; perhaps TRBD2 as D (6 bases). This CDR3 has 16 amino acids. Between the trimmed V and J ends, which lost 1 base and 12 bases, there was a span of 22 bases. In germline, CDR1 is SEHNR, CDR2 FQNEAQ (reference sequence). CDR3 DNA sequence: TGTGCCAGCAGCTTAGTAATTGTTCGGGGGAATCTGTGGCAGTTCTTC. Translated, it gives CASSLVIVRGNLWQFF.

This clonotype was counted between two and nine times. The chain recombines TRBV29-1 with TRBJ1-1; tentatively, D is TRBD1 (5 bases). Germline V CDR1 and CDR2: SQVTM, ANQGSEA. This CDR3 spans 13 amino acids. V dropped 3 bases and J dropped 4 bases, with 12 bases sitting between them. CDR3 bases: TGCAGCGTTGATGGGGGAGTTTTCACTGAAGCTTTCTTT. Translation: CSVDGGVFTEAFF.

There are a few counts of this clonotype. The CDR3 loop is CSARAGGNQPQHF. DNA of the CDR3: TGCAGTGCTAGGGCAGGCGGCAATCAGCCCCAGCATTTT. The V gene is TRBV20-1, the J gene TRBJ1-5; D ambiguous. This CDR3 has 13 amino acids. With 3 bases removed from V and 2 bases from J, the gap between germline ends came to 8 bases. The germline gives CDR1 DFQATT, CDR2 SNEGSKA (reference sequence).

The chain employs TRBV19 and TRBJ1-2; the match to TRBD1 covers 10 bases. The CDR3 loop spans 14 amino acids. Trimming cost V 1 base and J 6 bases; bases outside gene matches: 2. Germline CDR1 reads LNHDA; CDR2 reads SQIVND (reference sequence). CDR3 in DNA: TGTGCCAGTAGTATAGCCGGGACAGGGGATGGCTACACCTTC. This encodes CASSIAGTGDGYTF.

This clonotype was observed a few times. The chain has TRBV2 and TRBJ2-1, with 13 nucleotides matching TRBD2. CDR3 length: 16 residues. Per germline, CDR1 SNHLY and CDR2 FYNNEI. V was clipped by 3 bases and J by 6 bases; unmatched bases: 5. The CDR3 loop reads CASSEEGLAGVNEQFF. CDR3 nucleotides: TGTGCCAGCAGTGAGGAAGGACTAGCGGGGGTCAATGAGCAGTTCTTC. The whole variable domain, remainder taken from reference TRBV2 and TRBJ2-1, is EPEVTQTPSHQVTQMGQEVILRCVPISNHLYFYWYRQILGQKVEFLVSFYNNEISEKSEIFDDQFSVERPDGSNFTLKIRSTKLEDSAMYFCASSEEGLAGVNEQFFGPGTRLTVL.

V and J are TRBV20-1 and TRBJ1-1; D is uncertain. The length of the CDR3 is 12 residues. The V and J ends lost 6 bases and 1 base respectively, with 9 bases between them. Germline CDR1 reads DFQATT; CDR2 reads SNEGSKA (reference sequence). For the CDR3, the DNA is TGCAGTGCCGGGTCCGCGAACACTGAAGCTTTCTTT. Protein sequence: CSAGSANTEAFF.

A few counts support this clonotype. The chain links TRBV11-2 to TRBJ2-7; maybe TRBD1 (5 bases). The germline V gene has CDR1 SGHAT and CDR2 FQNNGV. The CDR3 is 15 residues long. V gave up 0 bases and J gave up 3 bases, with 12 bases separating them. In nucleotides, the CDR3 is TGTGCCAGCAGCTTAGAGGGCAGGGTTAACTACGAGCAGTACTTC. Translating it yields CASSLEGRVNYEQYF. The variable domain in full, completed from reference TRBV11-2 and TRBJ2-7, reads EAGVAQSPRYKIIEKRQSVAFWCNPISGHATLYWYQQILGQGPKLLIQFQNNGVVDDSQLPKDRFSAERLKGVDSTLKIQPAKLEDSAVYLCASSLEGRVNYEQYFGPGTRLTVT.

This clonotype was counted ten times or more. The chain combines TRBV30 with TRBJ2-3; no reliable D call. CDR3 size: 14 residues. V lost 5 bases, J lost 4 bases, and 16 bases lay in between. Per the germline V gene, CDR1 is GTSNPN and CDR2 is SVGIG (reference sequence). Written as DNA, the CDR3 is TGTGCCTGGGATCCAGGATTTTCTCCAGATACGCAGTATTTT. This gives the protein CAWDPGFSPDTQYF.

The table lists this clonotype with many counts. The rearrangement joins TRBV3-1 to TRBJ2-2; no reliable D call. Germline values: CDR1 LGHDT, CDR2 YNNKEL (reference sequence). Trimming stripped 1 base from V and 5 bases from J, with 5 bases between. The CDR3 sequence is 13 residues long. The CDR3 is CASSQAWTGELFF. The CDR3 nucleotides are TGTGCCAGCAGCCAAGCCTGGACCGGGGAGCTGTTTTTT.

The chain has TRBV6-1 and TRBJ1-1; 10 bases fit TRBD1. The length of the CDR3 is 14 residues. Germline CDR1 reads MNHNS; CDR2 reads SASEGT. Trimming took 4 bases from V and 4 from J; bases not matched to a gene: 3. As DNA, the CDR3 is TGTGCCAGCAGTGGCGGACAGGGGGGCACTGAAGCTTTCTTT. Translated, it gives CASSGGQGGTEAFF.

This clonotype was detected many times. J is TRBJ2-7 and V is TRBV29-1, with 7 bases that match TRBD1. CDR1 SQVTM and CDR2 ANQGSEA come from the germline V gene. After removal of 6 bases from V and 4 bases from J, the junction contained 3 bases not matched to a gene. The CDR3 runs 11 residues. The CDR3 reads CSVIQGYEQYF. Here the CDR3 DNA reads TGCAGCGTGATACAGGGGTACGAGCAGTACTTC.

This clonotype showed up just a few times. This chain links TRBV3-2 with TRBJ2-5; the table's D call of TRBD1 was not tested on the DNA. TRBV3-2 is assigned pseudogene status. CDR3 length: 14 amino acids. The CDR3 sequence is CASSFSALQETQYF. Written as DNA, the CDR3 is TGTGCCAGCAGCTTCAGCGCCCTTCAAGAGACCCAGTACTTC.

The chain employs TRBV5-6 and TRBJ2-1, with D possibly TRBD2 on 5 matching bases. Per germline, CDR1 SGHDT and CDR2 YYEEEE. This CDR3 has 13 amino acids. Trimming left V 4 bases short and J 8 bases short, with 13 bases between. CDR3 nucleotide sequence: TGTGCCAGCAGCCTCGCGGGTCGGGATGAGCAGTTCTTC. This encodes CASSLAGRDEQFF.

This clonotype has more than one count but fewer than ten. This CDR3 reads CASSLASGPTLGTF. The CDR3 bases are TGTGCCAGCAGCTTGGCCTCAGGCCCAACGTTGGGCACCTTC. The J gene is TRBJ1-2, the V gene TRBV5-8; no definite D call. Trimming took off 0 bases at V and 13 bases at J, with 19 bases between the two ends. This CDR3 contains 14 residues. Germline V gene lookup returns CDR1 SGHTS and CDR2 YDEGEE.

This clonotype was counted at least ten times. This chain connects TRBV29-1 to TRBJ2-2; no clear D. Germline CDR1 is SQVTM and CDR2 is ANQGSEA. This CDR3 has 12 residues. V dropped 4 bases and J dropped 5 bases, with 8 bases sitting between them. CDR3 coding DNA: TGCAGCGTTGGTGGGGTAACCGGGGAGCTGTTTTTT. Amino acids: CSVGGVTGELFF.

This clonotype has ten or more counts. The J gene is TRBJ1-1, the V gene TRBV6-6; no firm D call. Germline V lookup: CDR1 MNHNY, CDR2 SVGAGI (reference sequence). This CDR3 has 14 amino acids. The V gene lost 0 bases and the J gene lost 1 base, with 6 bases spanning the gap. CDR3 bases: TGTGCCAGCAGTTACTCGGCGGCGAACACTGAAGCTTTCTTT. Protein: CASSYSAANTEAFF.

The V gene is TRBV14, the J gene TRBJ1-1; D is unclear. Looked up from germline, CDR1 is SGHDN and CDR2 is FVKESK. V was clipped by 6 bases and J by 5 bases, with 13 bases between them. The CDR3 extends over 13 amino acids. CDR3 nucleotides: TGTGCCAGCAGACAGACGGGTTTAACTGAAGCTTTCTTT. Translated, it gives CASRQTGLTEAFF.

The gene calls are TRBV9 and TRBJ1-5, with D uncertain. The germline V and J ends were trimmed by 0 bases and 4 bases, with 8 bases remaining between them. CDR3 size: 14 residues. Looked up from germline, CDR1 is SGDLS and CDR2 is YYNGEE. CDR3 bases: TGTGCCAGCAGCGTAGGATCAGAAAATCAGCCCCAGCATTTT. This encodes CASSVGSENQPQHF.

The sample holds one count of this clonotype. V gene TRBV29-1 combines with J gene TRBJ2-3; possibly TRBD1 for D (5 bases). The ends were cut back, 3 bases at V and 4 bases at J, with 17 bases in the middle. This CDR3 has 15 residues. The germline CDR1 and CDR2 sequences are SQVTM and ANQGSEA. The CDR3 region has the DNA TGCAGCGTTGAGGTGGGGATAAGGGGCCCAGATACGCAGTATTTT. The encoded protein is CSVEVGIRGPDTQYF.

This clonotype was recorded many times. The rearrangement joins TRBV6-5 to TRBJ2-3; perhaps TRBD2 as D (5 bases). Germline CDR1 MNHEY, CDR2 SVGAGI. This CDR3 is built from 14 residues. V was pared by 3 bases and J by 5 bases, with 12 bases between. The CDR3, as DNA: TGTGCCAGCAGTTATATCCGGGGAGAAGATACGCAGTATTTT. This translates into CASSYIRGEDTQYF.

At least ten counts were recorded for this clonotype. V usage is TRBV3-1 and J usage is TRBJ1-1; 9 bases align to TRBD1. The CDR3 contains 14 residues. V was clipped by 3 bases and J by 1 base; unmatched bases: 0. Germline V lookup: CDR1 LGHDT, CDR2 YNNKEL (reference sequence). CDR3 bases: TGTGCCAGCAGCCAGGGACAGGGGAACACTGAAGCTTTCTTT. Translation gives CASSQGQGNTEAFF.

This clonotype has just a few counts. CDR3: CASRAVLNTEAFF. The CDR3 DNA is TGTGCCAGCAGAGCCGTCTTGAACACTGAAGCTTTCTTT. The rearrangement joins TRBV6-5 to TRBJ1-1, with unresolved D. This CDR3 spans 13 amino acids. The germline CDR1 and CDR2 sequences are MNHEY and SVGAGI. V was shortened by 6 bases and J by 0 bases, with 8 bases between the two germline ends.

This clonotype was detected ten times or more. The CDR3 spells CSVEGPSGRSQETQYF. The CDR3 DNA reads as TGCAGCGTTGAAGGCCCCTCGGGTCGATCACAAGAGACCCAGTACTTC. V and J are TRBV29-1 and TRBJ2-5, with D unclear. V lost 1 base and J 2 bases, leaving 17 bases between the germline ends. The CDR3 has 16 amino acids. Germline-derived CDR1 and CDR2 are SQVTM and ANQGSEA.